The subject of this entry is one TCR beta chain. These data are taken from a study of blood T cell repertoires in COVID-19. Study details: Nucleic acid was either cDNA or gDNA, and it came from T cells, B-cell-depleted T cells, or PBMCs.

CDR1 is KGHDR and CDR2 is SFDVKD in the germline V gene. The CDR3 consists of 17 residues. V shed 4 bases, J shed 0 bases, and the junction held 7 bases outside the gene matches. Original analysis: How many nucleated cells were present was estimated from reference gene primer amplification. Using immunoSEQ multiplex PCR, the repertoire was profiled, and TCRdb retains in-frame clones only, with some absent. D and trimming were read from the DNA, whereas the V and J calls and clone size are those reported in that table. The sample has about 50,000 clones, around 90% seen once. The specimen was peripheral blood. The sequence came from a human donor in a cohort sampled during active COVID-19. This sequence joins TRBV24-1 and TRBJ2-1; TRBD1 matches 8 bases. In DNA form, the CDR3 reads TGTGCCACCAGTGACCGTCCGGGGACAGGCTCCTACAATGAGCAGTTCTTC. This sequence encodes CATSDRPGTGSYNEQFF.